The entry below describes one T cell receptor beta chain. The data belong to a study of patients and donors after allogeneic stem cell transplantation. TCRdb re-derived calls from the RT-PCR reads in MiXCR, one entry per CDR3 protein. Altogether 800,000 to 1,000,000 distinct CDR3 sequences are present, more than 15% being singletons, with the ten largest covering approximately 5.9%. Per the germline V gene, CDR1 is DFQATT and CDR2 is SNEGSKA (reference sequence). V gave up 0 bases and J gave up 0 bases, with 12 bases separating them. The CDR3 contains 17 residues. The sequencing input was blood, either unsorted or a sorted T cell fraction (not recorded which). The chain links TRBV20-1 to TRBJ2-6, with D unclear. This TCR was sampled from a human donor who was either an allogeneic HSCT recipient or a stem cell or donor lymphocyte infusion donor (not recorded which). It is not recorded whose cells these are; they may come from a transplant donor. DNA of the CDR3: TGCAGTGCTAGAGATCCCATGTTAAGCTCTGGGGCCAACGTCCTGACTTTC. Translation gives CSARDPMLSSGANVLTF.